Listed here are 25 T cell receptor beta chains from one sample, sequenced in a study of T cells in Graves' hyperthyroidism and ophthalmopathy. Researchers amplified the TCR beta CDR3 regions from RNA transcripts. A set of HTBI primers served as the primers for a first-round RT-PCR of the TCR CDR3. TCRdb re-called the multiplex PCR reads with MiXCR, one entry per CDR3 protein. The sample shows over 700,000 distinct CDR3 sequences, under 45% of them seen only once. The sample was blood. The receptors derive from a woman in her forties with Graves' hyperthyroidism.

This clonotype appeared a single time. The chain has TRBV12-5 and TRBJ1-4, with 7 bases that match TRBD1. Germline loops: CDR1 LGHNT, CDR2 FRNRAP. This CDR3 is built from 11 residues. The CDR3 sequence is CASSSGDSLFF. The DNA for the CDR3 is TGTGCCAGCAGTTCGGGGGACAGCCTGTTTTTT.

This clonotype was seen a handful of times. The chain couples TRBV12-3 or TRBV12-4 to TRBJ1-1, with a weak D call TRBD1 (5 bases). V lost 9 bases to trimming and J lost 3 bases, with 14 bases between them. The CDR3 covers 13 residues. Written as DNA, the CDR3 is TGTGCCAGTAGCTACGGGGGGGACACTGAAGCTTTCTTT. Protein product: CASSYGGDTEAFF.

This clonotype was observed at least ten times. V usage is TRBV6-6 and J usage is TRBJ1-6; tentative D call: TRBD1 (5 bases). Trimming shortened V by 4 bases and J by 9 bases, and 19 bases separated the two germline ends. CDR3 size: 16 residues. The V gene's germline CDR1 is MNHNY and CDR2 SVGAGI (reference sequence). The CDR3 protein is CASSSTGPWGGSPLHF. As DNA, the CDR3 is TGTGCCAGCAGTTCCACGGGACCCTGGGGTGGTTCACCCCTCCACTTT.

This clonotype has at least ten counts. The chain links TRBV2 to TRBJ2-7; D is ambiguous. CDR3 length: 11 amino acids. CDR1 SNHLY and CDR2 FYNNEI come from the germline V gene. V was pared by 7 bases and J by 0 bases, with 4 bases between. The CDR3 sequence: CASTYSYEQYF. The CDR3 nucleotides read TGTGCCAGCACCTACTCCTACGAGCAGTACTTC.

This clonotype has a count of ten or more. The chain couples TRBV7-9 to TRBJ1-2; D is possibly TRBD1 (6 bases). Looked up from germline, CDR1 is SEHNR and CDR2 is FQNEAQ (reference sequence). This CDR3 has 14 residues. V was clipped by 1 base and J by 0 bases, with 6 bases between them. Written as DNA, the CDR3 is TGTGCCAGCAGCTTAGGGACAGCTAACTATGGCTACACCTTC. It encodes CASSLGTANYGYTF.

This clonotype was recorded many times. The chain is built from TRBV25-1 and TRBJ1-2; no clear D. V lost 5 bases and J 4 bases, leaving 17 bases between the germline ends. This CDR3 is 15 amino acids long. CDR1 and CDR2 from the germline V gene are MGHDK and SYGVNS. CDR3 bases: TGTGCCAGCAGTATAAGCGGGGAGCAGATCTATGGCTACACCTTC. This codes for CASSISGEQIYGYTF.

This clonotype was seen many times. The genes are TRBV7-9 and TRBJ2-7, with D possibly TRBD2 on 6 matching bases. Between the trimmed V and J ends, which lost 5 bases and 7 bases, there was a span of 12 bases. There are 12 residues in the CDR3. Germline V gene data show CDR1 as SEHNR and CDR2 as FQNEAQ (reference sequence). Here the CDR3 DNA reads TGTGCCAGCAGCCAGGGACTTACGGAGCAGTACTTC. Encoded protein: CASSQGLTEQYF.

The rearrangement uses TRBV7-3 and TRBJ1-4; D is unresolved. The CDR3 runs 16 residues. The V end was cut by 5 bases, the J end by 1 base, with 14 bases between. Germline values: CDR1 SGHTA, CDR2 FQGTGA. The CDR3 sequence is CASSLVGSVTNEKLFF. The CDR3 nucleotides read TGTGCCAGCAGCCTAGTTGGGTCGGTAACTAATGAAAAACTGTTTTTT.

The chain is built from TRBV20-1 and TRBJ1-2; the D is unclear. Germline V gene data show CDR1 as DFQATT and CDR2 as SNEGSKA (reference sequence). V dropped 3 bases and J dropped 8 bases, with 4 bases sitting between them. CDR3 length equals 9 residues. The CDR3 loop reads CSARDGYTF. The CDR3 nucleotides are TGCAGTGCTAGGGACGGCTACACCTTC.

The V call is TRBV4-3, the J call TRBJ2-5; either TRBD1 or TRBD2 may fit D (5 bases each). V was trimmed by 3 bases and J by 6 bases, leaving 20 bases between them. CDR1 is LGHNA, CDR2 YSLEER, per germline. This CDR3 has 16 residues. The CDR3 region is CASSQGGGEGQKTQYF. The CDR3 DNA follows: TGCGCCAGCAGCCAGGGTGGGGGAGAGGGTCAAAAGACCCAGTACTTC.

The chain combines TRBV5-1 with TRBJ1-1; TRBD1 matches 7 bases. The J segment lost 7 bases and the V segment lost 2 bases, leaving 8 bases of the junction unmatched. Germline V gene data show CDR1 as SGHRS and CDR2 as YFSETQ. The CDR3 sequence is 14 residues long. This chain's CDR3 is CASSFSGTDGEAFF. The CDR3 nucleotides read TGCGCCAGCAGCTTTTCCGGGACAGACGGTGAAGCTTTCTTT.

The chain recombines TRBV24-1 with TRBJ2-3; 9 bases align to TRBD1. The CDR3 has 14 amino acids. The ends lost 6 bases at V and 7 bases at J; junction bases unmatched: 7. Germline V lookup: CDR1 KGHDR, CDR2 SFDVKD. DNA for the CDR3: TGTGCCACCAGTTCGACAGGGGGGACCCATACGCAGTATTTT. This encodes CATSSTGGTHTQYF.

The chain links TRBV15 to TRBJ2-2, with D perhaps assigned TRBD1 or TRBD2 (5 bases each). Looked up from germline, CDR1 is LNHNV and CDR2 is YYDKDF (reference sequence). Trimming stripped 4 bases from V and 4 bases from J, with 13 bases between. CDR3 length equals 15 residues. The CDR3 sequence: CATSNGGMGTGELFF. CDR3 sequence (DNA): TGTGCCACCAGCAATGGGGGTATGGGCACCGGGGAGCTGTTTTTT. The full variable domain, its missing parts supplied by reference TRBV15 and TRBJ2-2, is DAMVIQNPRYQVTQFGKPVTLSCSQTLNHNVMYWYQQKSSQAPKLLFHYYDKDFNNEADTPDNFQSRRPNTSFCFLDIRSPGLGDTAMYLCATSNGGMGTGELFFGEGSRLTVL.

This chain joins TRBV29-1 and TRBJ2-3; 9 bases align to TRBD1. The V and J ends lost 5 bases and 3 bases, in that order; junction bases with no gene match: 9. The CDR3 is 15 residues long. CDR1 is SQVTM, CDR2 ANQGSEA, per germline. CDR3 sequence (DNA): TGCAGCGTTTACGATAGGGACAGGGCTACAGATACGCAGTATTTT. Translation: CSVYDRDRATDTQYF.

This chain joins TRBV20-1 and TRBJ2-7; TRBD2 agrees at 10 bases. Looked up from germline, CDR1 is DFQATT and CDR2 is SNEGSKA (reference sequence). V gave up 1 base and J gave up 3 bases; unmatched junction bases: 3. This CDR3 comprises 14 residues. The CDR3 spells CSARVAGGGYEQYF. The CDR3, as DNA: TGCAGTGCTAGAGTAGCGGGAGGAGGCTACGAGCAGTACTTC.

This chain connects TRBV29-1 to TRBJ2-7; 10 bases align to TRBD1. The V gene end was trimmed by 6 bases and the J gene end by 6 bases; junction bases not matched to a gene: 5. Germline V gives CDR1 SQVTM, CDR2 ANQGSEA. There are 12 residues in the CDR3. CDR3 sequence reads: CSVGTGVLEQYF. The CDR3 bases are TGCAGCGTAGGGACAGGGGTCCTCGAGCAGTACTTC.

This clonotype was recorded at least ten times. The chain combines TRBV7-8 with TRBJ2-7, with a weak D call TRBD2 (5 bases). The CDR3 runs 15 residues. Looked up from germline, CDR1 is SGHVS and CDR2 is FQNEAQ. Trimming took off 1 base at V and 1 base at J, with 11 bases between the two ends. The CDR3 sequence: CASSLGGSESYEQYF. For the CDR3, the DNA is TGTGCCAGCAGCTTAGGGGGTAGCGAGTCCTACGAGCAGTACTTC.

The chain links TRBV7-2 to TRBJ2-7; TRBD2 matches 12 bases. The J segment lost 6 bases and the V segment lost 4 bases, leaving 7 bases of the junction unmatched. Looked up from germline, CDR1 is SGHTA and CDR2 is FQGNSA. The CDR3 has 15 amino acids. CDR3 in DNA: TGTGCCAGCAGCTCCTCTAGCGGGAGGGCCCTCGAGCAGTACTTC. Translated: CASSSSSGRALEQYF.

The V and J genes are TRBV2 and TRBJ1-3, with 7 positions matching TRBD1. Germline V lookup: CDR1 SNHLY, CDR2 FYNNEI. The CDR3 totals 14 residues. The V and J ends lost 3 bases and 9 bases, in that order; junction bases with no gene match: 8. CDR3 sequence: CASSDTGDAATIYF. The CDR3 DNA sequence: TGTGCCAGCAGTGATACAGGGGATGCGGCCACCATATATTTT.

The chain combines TRBV6-2 or TRBV6-3 with TRBJ1-5; D gene ambiguous. This CDR3 contains 16 residues. Trimming removed 2 bases from V and 0 bases from J, with 11 bases in between. CDR1 MNHEY and CDR2 SVGEGT come from the germline V gene. The chain's CDR3 is CASSYGWRYSNQPQHF. CDR3 coding DNA: TGTGCCAGCAGTTACGGGTGGCGATATAGCAATCAGCCCCAGCATTTT.

The V call is TRBV7-9, the J call TRBJ2-7, with 8 positions matching TRBD1. The CDR3 consists of 15 residues. Unmatched junction bases numbered 8, after V lost 4 bases and J lost 3 bases. Germline values: CDR1 SEHNR, CDR2 FQNEAQ (reference sequence). The CDR3 nucleotides read TGTGCCAGCAGCTCGACCCGGGACAGGAACTACGAGCAGTACTTC. Translation gives CASSSTRDRNYEQYF. The full variable domain, completed using reference TRBV7-9 and TRBJ2-7, is DTGVSQNPRHKITKRGQNVTFRCDPISEHNRLYWYRQTLGQGPEFLTYFQNEAQLEKSRLLSDRFSAERPKGSFSTLEIQRTEQGDSAMYLCASSSTRDRNYEQYFGPGTRLTVT.

There are many counts of this clonotype. The chain is built from TRBV12-3 or TRBV12-4 and TRBJ1-2; D not resolved. V was trimmed by 5 bases and J by 5 bases, leaving 15 bases between them. The CDR3 covers 14 residues. CDR3 nucleotide sequence: TGTGCCAGCAGTCGGGCCCGAAACCCTTATGGCTACACCTTC. Translated, it gives CASSRARNPYGYTF.

The chain carries TRBV29-1 and TRBJ1-2; the D is unclear. The CDR3 runs to 11 residues. Germline V gene sequence: CDR1 SQVTM, CDR2 ANQGSEA. V was cut by 8 bases and J by 5 bases, with 12 bases left in between. CDR3 sequence reads: CSLAREYGYTF. DNA for the CDR3: TGCAGCTTAGCGCGGGAGTATGGCTACACCTTC.

The chain employs TRBV5-5 and TRBJ2-2; D is uncertain. The CDR3 covers 17 residues. V lost 1 base and J lost 2, with 15 bases in between. CDR1 and CDR2 (germline): SGHKS, YYEKEE (reference sequence). CDR3: CASSLSARETNTGELFF. DNA for the CDR3: TGTGCCAGCAGCTTGTCAGCCCGTGAGACTAACACCGGGGAGCTGTTTTTT.

The chain carries TRBV20-1 and TRBJ2-3; TRBD1 agrees at 8 bases. V was pared by 6 bases and J by 4 bases, with 9 bases of the junction left unmatched. The germline V gene encodes CDR1 DFQATT and CDR2 SNEGSKA (reference sequence). This CDR3 comprises 14 residues. CDR3 sequence (DNA): TGCAGTGCACCTCCACGGACAGGGCCAGATACGCAGTATTTT. Its translation is CSAPPRTGPDTQYF.